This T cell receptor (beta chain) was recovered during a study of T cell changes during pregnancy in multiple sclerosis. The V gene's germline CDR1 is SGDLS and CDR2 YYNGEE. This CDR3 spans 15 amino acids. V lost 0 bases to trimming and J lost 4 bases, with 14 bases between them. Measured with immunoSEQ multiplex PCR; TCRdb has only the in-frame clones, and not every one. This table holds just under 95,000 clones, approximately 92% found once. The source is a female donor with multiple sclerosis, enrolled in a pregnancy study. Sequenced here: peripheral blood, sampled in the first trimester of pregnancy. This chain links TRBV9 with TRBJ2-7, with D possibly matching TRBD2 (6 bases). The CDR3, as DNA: TGTGCCAGCAGCGTAGAACCTAGCGCCGATTACGAGCAGTACTTC. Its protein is CASSVEPSADYEQYF.